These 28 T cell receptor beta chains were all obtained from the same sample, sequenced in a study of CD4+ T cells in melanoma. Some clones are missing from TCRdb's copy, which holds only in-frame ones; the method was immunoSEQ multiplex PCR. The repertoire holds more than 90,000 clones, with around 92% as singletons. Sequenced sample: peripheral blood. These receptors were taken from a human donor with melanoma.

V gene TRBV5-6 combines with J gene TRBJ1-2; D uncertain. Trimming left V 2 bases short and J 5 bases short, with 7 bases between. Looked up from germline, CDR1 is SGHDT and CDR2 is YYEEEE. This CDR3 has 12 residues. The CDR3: CASSFQRYGYTF. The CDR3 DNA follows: TGTGCCAGCAGCTTCCAGAGGTATGGCTACACCTTC.

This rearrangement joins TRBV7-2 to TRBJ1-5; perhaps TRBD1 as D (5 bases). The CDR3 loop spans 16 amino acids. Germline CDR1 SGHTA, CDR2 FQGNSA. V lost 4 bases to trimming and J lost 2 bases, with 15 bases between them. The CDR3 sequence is CASSSHGTGRNQPQHF. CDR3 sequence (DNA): TGTGCCAGCAGCTCCCATGGGACGGGGCGCAATCAGCCCCAGCATTTT.

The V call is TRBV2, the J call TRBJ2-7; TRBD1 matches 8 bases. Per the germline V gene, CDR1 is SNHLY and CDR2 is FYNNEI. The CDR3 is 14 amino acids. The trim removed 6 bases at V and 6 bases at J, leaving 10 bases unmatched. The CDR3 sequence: CASSANRGTLEQYF. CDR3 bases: TGTGCCAGCAGCGCAAACAGGGGGACCCTCGAGCAGTACTTC.

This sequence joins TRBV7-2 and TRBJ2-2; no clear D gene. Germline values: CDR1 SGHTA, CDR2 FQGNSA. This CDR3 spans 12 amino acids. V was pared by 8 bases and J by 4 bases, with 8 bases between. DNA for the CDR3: TGTGCCAGCCACCCAACCACCGGGGAGCTGTTTTTT. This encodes CASHPTTGELFF.

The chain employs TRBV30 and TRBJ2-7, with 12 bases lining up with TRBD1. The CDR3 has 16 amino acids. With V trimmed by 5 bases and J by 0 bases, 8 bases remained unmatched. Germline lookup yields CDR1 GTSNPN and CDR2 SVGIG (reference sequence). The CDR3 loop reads CAWLEPGQGASYEQYF. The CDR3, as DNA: TGTGCCTGGCTGGAACCGGGACAGGGGGCCTCCTACGAGCAGTACTTC.

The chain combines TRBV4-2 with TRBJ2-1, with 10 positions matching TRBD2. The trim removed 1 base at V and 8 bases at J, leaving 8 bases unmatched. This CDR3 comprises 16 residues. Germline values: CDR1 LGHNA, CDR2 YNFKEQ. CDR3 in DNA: TGTGCCAGCAGCCAAGCGGGACTAGCGAGACGAGATGAGCAGTTCTTC. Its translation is CASSQAGLARRDEQFF.

The DNA of the CDR3 is TGTGCCAGCAGCCAAAACCAGGGGAAGAGGATATACGAGCAGTACTTC. This codes for CASSQNQGKRIYEQYF. This sequence joins TRBV7-9 and TRBJ2-5; D is possibly TRBD1 (6 bases). TRBJ2-7 explains the end of the DNA better; the J call may be wrong. Germline CDR1 and CDR2: SEHNR and FQNEAQ (reference sequence). The CDR3 runs 16 residues.

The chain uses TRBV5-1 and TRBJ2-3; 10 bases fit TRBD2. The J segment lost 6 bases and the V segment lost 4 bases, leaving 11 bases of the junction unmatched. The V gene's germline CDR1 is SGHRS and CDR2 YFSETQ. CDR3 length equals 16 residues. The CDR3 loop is CASSESLAGVRDTQYF. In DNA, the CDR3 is TGCGCCAGCAGCGAGAGCCTAGCGGGGGTTCGGGATACGCAGTATTTT. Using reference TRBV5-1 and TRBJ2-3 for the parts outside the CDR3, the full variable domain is KAGVTQTPRYLIKTRGQQVTLSCSPISGHRSVSWYQQTPGQGLQFLFEYFSETQRNKGNFPGRFSGRQFSNSRSEMNVSTLELGDSALYLCASSESLAGVRDTQYFGPGTRLTVL.

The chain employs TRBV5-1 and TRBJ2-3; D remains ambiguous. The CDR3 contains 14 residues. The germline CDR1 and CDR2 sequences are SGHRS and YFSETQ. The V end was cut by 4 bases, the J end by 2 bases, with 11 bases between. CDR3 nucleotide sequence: TGCGCCAGCAGCCCGGGCGGCCCCACAGATACGCAGTATTTT. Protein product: CASSPGGPTDTQYF.

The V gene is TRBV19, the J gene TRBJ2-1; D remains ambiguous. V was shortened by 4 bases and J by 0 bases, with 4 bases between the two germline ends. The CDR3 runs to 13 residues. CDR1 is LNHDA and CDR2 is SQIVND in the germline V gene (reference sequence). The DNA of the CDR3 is TGTGCCAGTAGTAAGAGCTCCTACAATGAGCAGTTCTTC. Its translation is CASSKSSYNEQFF.

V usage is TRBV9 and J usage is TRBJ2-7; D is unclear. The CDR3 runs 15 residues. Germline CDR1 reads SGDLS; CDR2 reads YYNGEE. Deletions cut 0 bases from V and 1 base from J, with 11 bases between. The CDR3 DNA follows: TGTGCCAGCAGCGTAGGTGATAGCCGGTCCTACGAGCAGTACTTC. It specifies CASSVGDSRSYEQYF. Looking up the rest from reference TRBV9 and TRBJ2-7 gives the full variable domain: DSGVTQTPKHLITATGQRVTLRCSPRSGDLSVYWYQQSLDQGLQFLIQYYNGEERAKGNILERFSAQQFPDLHSELNLSSLELGDSALYFCASSVGDSRSYEQYFGPGTRLTVT.

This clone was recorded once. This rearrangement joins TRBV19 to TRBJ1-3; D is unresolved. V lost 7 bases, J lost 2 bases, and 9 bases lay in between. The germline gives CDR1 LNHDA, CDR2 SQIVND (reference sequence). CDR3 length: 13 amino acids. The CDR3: CASTRAPGNTIYF. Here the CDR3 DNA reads TGTGCCAGTACCCGGGCGCCTGGAAACACCATATATTTT.

The CDR3 here is CASSLGTSGGRTQYF. In DNA, the CDR3 is TGTGCCAGCAGCTTAGGGACTAGCGGGGGCAGGACGCAGTATTTT. The J gene is TRBJ2-3, the V gene TRBV5-6; 14 nucleotides align to TRBD2. This CDR3 region has 15 residues. CDR1 SGHDT and CDR2 YYEEEE come from the germline V gene. J was trimmed by 9 bases and V by 2 bases; bases with no gene match: 5. The complete variable domain, with remaining parts taken from reference TRBV5-6 and TRBJ2-3, reads DAGVTQSPTHLIKTRGQQVTLRCSPKSGHDTVSWYQQALGQGPQFIFQYYEEEERQRGNFPDRFSGHQFPNYSSELNVNALLLGDSALYLCASSLGTSGGRTQYFGPGTRLTVL.

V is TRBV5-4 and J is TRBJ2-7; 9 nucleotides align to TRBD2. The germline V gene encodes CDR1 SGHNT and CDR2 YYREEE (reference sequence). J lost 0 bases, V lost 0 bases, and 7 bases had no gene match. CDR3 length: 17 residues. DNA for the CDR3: TGTGCCAGCAGCTTGGAACCAGCGGGAGGCATCTCCTACGAGCAGTACTTC. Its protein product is CASSLEPAGGISYEQYF.

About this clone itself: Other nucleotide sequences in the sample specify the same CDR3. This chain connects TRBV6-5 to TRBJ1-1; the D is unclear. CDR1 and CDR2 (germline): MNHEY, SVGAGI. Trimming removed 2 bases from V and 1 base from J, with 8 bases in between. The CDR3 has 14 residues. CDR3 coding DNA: TGTGCCAGCAGTTACCGGAGGGAGAACACTGAAGCTTTCTTT. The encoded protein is CASSYRRENTEAFF.

This CDR3 is CASRRWTGSYEQYF. Written as DNA, the CDR3 is TGTGCCAGCAGACGGTGGACAGGCTCCTACGAGCAGTACTTC. J is TRBJ2-7 and V is TRBV11-2, with 7 bases lining up with TRBD1. CDR3 length: 14 residues. V was clipped by 6 bases and J by 0 bases; unmatched bases: 5. Germline-derived CDR1 and CDR2 are SGHAT and FQNNGV.

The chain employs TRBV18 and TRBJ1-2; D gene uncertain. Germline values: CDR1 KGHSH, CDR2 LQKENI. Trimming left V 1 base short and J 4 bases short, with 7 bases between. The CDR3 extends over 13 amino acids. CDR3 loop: CASSPQGIYGYTF. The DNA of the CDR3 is TGTGCCAGCTCACCACAGGGAATCTATGGCTACACCTTC.

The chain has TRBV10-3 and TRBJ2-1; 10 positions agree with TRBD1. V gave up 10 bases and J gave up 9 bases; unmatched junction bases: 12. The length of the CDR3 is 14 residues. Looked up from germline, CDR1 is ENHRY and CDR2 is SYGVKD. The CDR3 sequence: CATTGTGVDGEQFF. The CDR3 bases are TGTGCCACTACCGGGACAGGGGTGGATGGTGAGCAGTTCTTC.

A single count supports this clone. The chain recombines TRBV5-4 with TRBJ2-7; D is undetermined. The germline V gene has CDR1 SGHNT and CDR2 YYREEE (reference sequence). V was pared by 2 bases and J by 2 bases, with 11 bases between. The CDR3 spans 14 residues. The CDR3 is CASSLDAGAYEQYF. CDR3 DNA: TGTGCCAGCAGCTTAGACGCAGGAGCCTACGAGCAGTACTTC.

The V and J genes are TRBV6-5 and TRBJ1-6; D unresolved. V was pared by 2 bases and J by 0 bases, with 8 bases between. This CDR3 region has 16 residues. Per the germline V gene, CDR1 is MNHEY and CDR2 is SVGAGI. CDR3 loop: CASSYLAISYNSPLHF. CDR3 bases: TGTGCCAGCAGTTACCTGGCAATCTCCTATAATTCACCCCTCCACTTT.

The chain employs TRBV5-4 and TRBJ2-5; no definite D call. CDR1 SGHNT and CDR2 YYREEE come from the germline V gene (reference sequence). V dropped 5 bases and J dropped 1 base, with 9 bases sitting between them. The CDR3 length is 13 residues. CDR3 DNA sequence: TGTGCCAGCAGGTTCCAGGTCCAAGAGACCCAGTACTTC. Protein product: CASRFQVQETQYF.

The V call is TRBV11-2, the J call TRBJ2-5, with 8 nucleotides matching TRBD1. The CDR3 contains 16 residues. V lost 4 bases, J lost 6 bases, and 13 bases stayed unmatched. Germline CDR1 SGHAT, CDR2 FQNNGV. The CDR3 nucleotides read TGTGCCAGCAGCTCATACCGGACAGGGACCAAGCAGACCCAGTACTTC. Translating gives CASSSYRTGTKQTQYF.

In nucleotides, the CDR3 is TGTGCCAGCAGCCAAGTCTCGCGACTAGCGGCCTGGGAGCAGTACTTC. Translated: CASSQVSRLAAWEQYF. The chain has TRBV4-2 and TRBJ2-7; 9 nucleotides align to TRBD2. Trimming took 1 base from V and 7 from J; bases not matched to a gene: 11. Per germline, CDR1 LGHNA and CDR2 YNFKEQ. The CDR3 length is 16 residues.

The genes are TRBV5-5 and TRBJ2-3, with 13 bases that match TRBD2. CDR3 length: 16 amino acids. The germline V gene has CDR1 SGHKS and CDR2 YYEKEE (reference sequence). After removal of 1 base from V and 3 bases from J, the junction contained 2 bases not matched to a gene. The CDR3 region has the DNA TGTGCCAGCAGCTTGACGGGACTAGCGGGGACAGATACGCAGTATTTT. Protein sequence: CASSLTGLAGTDTQYF.

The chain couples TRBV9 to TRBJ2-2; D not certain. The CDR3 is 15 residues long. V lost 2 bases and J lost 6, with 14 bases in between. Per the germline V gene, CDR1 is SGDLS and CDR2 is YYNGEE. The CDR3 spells CASSVDQSSSGELFF. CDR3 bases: TGTGCCAGCAGCGTTGATCAGTCGTCTTCCGGGGAGCTGTTTTTT.

In DNA, the CDR3 is TGTGCCAGCAGTGAGAGGGAGGGCATGGACGAGCAGTACTTC. The encoded protein is CASSEREGMDEQYF. The V call is TRBV2, the J call TRBJ2-7; TRBD2 aligns across 7 bases. The CDR3 has 14 residues. CDR1 is SNHLY, CDR2 FYNNEI, per germline. J gave up 5 bases and V 3 bases, and 7 bases lay outside the gene matches.

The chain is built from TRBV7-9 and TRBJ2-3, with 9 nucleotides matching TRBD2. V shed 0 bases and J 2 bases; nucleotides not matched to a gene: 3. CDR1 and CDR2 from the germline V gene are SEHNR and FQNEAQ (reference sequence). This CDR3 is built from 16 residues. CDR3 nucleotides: TGTGCCAGCAGCTTAGCGACTAGCGGTGACACAGATACGCAGTATTTT. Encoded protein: CASSLATSGDTDTQYF.

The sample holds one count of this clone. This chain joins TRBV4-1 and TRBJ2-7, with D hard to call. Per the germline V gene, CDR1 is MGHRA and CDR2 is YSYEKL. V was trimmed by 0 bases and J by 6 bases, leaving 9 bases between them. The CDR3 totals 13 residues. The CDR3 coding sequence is TGCGCCAGCAGCCAAGAAACGATACGCGAGCAGTACTTC. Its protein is CASSQETIREQYF.